This entry features one T cell receptor beta chain sequence. Its cognate antigen is unknown. This CDR3 is 11 amino acids long. Germline-derived CDR1 and CDR2 are DFQATT and SNEGSKA (reference sequence). The ends were cut back, 5 bases at V and 4 bases at J, with 6 bases in the middle. RNA was isolated and reverse transcribed to cDNA, the sequencing template. Method: immunoSEQ multiplex PCR; TCRdb's copy keeps in-frame clones and lacks some. In the table there are about 200,000 clones, more than 30% of which are singletons. This entry comes from a study of CD8+ T cells in alopecia areata. Study results and limitations: The study found higher clonality in lesional than normal scalp, especially in alopecia totalis/universalis. With tofacitinib ongoing, many expanded lesional clones persisted in both scalp and blood. Only one nonresponder was present, which leaves the link between baseline CD8+ expansion and response uncertain.

Stated treatment: oral pan-JAK inhibitor, 5-10 mg twice daily. Sampling of alopecia areata patients yielded lesional scalp punch biopsies as well as peripheral blood. This TCR derives from a human donor with alopecia areata. Sequencing was performed on CD4+ T cells sorted from blood, taken between weeks 30 and 35, from a patient treated with tofacitinib. The rearrangement links TRBV20-1 to TRBJ2-1; possibly TRBD1 for D (6 bases). DNA of the CDR3: TGCAGTGCTGGACAGTACAATGAGCAGTTCTTC. Translating gives CSAGQYNEQFF.